The table lists the clone carrying this TCR beta chain with a few counts. As yet, its antigen is unknown. One end of the junction varies from germline; a read error may be responsible. These data belong to a study of T-cell reconstitution after alpha-beta-depleted transplantation in children. Regarding the study as a whole: The high TCRbeta diversity at day 60 in some patients came from surviving recipient T cells and thymic progenitors. In patients about two months after transplant, alpha-beta T cells reportedly arose from several hundred expanded graft clones.

The CDR3 contains 16 residues. Germline V gene sequence: CDR1 SGHRS, CDR2 YFSETQ. Construction of the TCRbeta library involved unique molecular identifiers. TCRdb redid the calling of the PCR reads with MiXCR, one entry per CDR3 protein. The profile shows 700,000 to 850,000 distinct CDR3 sequences, roughly 16% of them singletons. This sequence joins TRBV5-1 and TRBJ2-3; D might be TRBD2 (6 bases). The input for sequencing was PBMCs, mostly from graft donor cells, taken 360 days after TCRalphabeta/CD19-depleted stem cell transplant. This TCR came from a male patient aged 10-17 years who had a stem cell transplant for acute lymphoblastic leukemia, so the T cells may come from the graft donor. The CDR3: CTSSLAGPPFTDTQYF. The CDR3 DNA is TGCACCAGCAGCTTGGCGGGGCCCCCATTCACAGATACGCAGTATTTT.